This T cell receptor (beta chain) was captured in a study of shared clonotypes between healthy human individuals (TCRdb year 2020). Background on the whole study: Two women and a few men aged 18 to 49 years were included in the cohort. For each donor, CD4 naive and CD4 memory were each given three plates, CD8 naive was given two plates, and CD8 memory was given one plate. To estimate repertoire size and how much clonotypes are shared between individuals, the study performed deep sequencing of blood TCR repertoires from a handful of healthy adults. To increase sequencing depth and limit assay-specific biases, different laboratories used diverse techniques to prepare libraries and sequence TCR repertoires. Leukapheresis yielded between about 0.9 and 9.5 billion PBMCs per donor.

The study at large found these results: Based on pairwise subsampling, the degree of clonotype sharing among donors was expected to be affected by sequencing depth. Estimated clonotype richness was generally larger for naive than for memory subsets. Rarefaction of sorted-subset datasets indicated incomplete sequencing despite the large sequencing depth. Sampling was restricted to blood, and TCR repertoires in tissues likely differ from the TCR repertoires found in blood. Clonotypes shared by all four sorted-subset donors showed higher generation probabilities than non-shared clonotypes. The small number of donors limited the genetic and exposure-history diversity represented. When a handful of donors were compared, the shared fraction of clonotypes was about 5.5% for naive CD4, roughly 3.3% for naive CD8, 2.3% for memory CD4, and roughly 0.4% for memory CD8.

V is clipped by 0 bases and J by 5 bases, and the sequence between their germline boundaries is 9 bases long. Taken from the germline V gene (reference sequence), the CDR1 and CDR2 loops are GTSNPN and SVGIG. The CDR3 holds 13 amino acids from the cysteine to the phenylalanine. The DNA shown is the 39-base CDR3, in frame from base 1. TCR CDR3 regions were amplified from genomic DNA by multiplex PCR using the deep immunoSEQ assay. Extracted genomic DNA from each cell subset was distributed evenly across all wells of several immunoSEQ 96-well plates, and each plate was treated as a replicate. For sorted subsets, about 200 ng genomic DNA, equal to 30,000 or so T cell genomes, was loaded into each replicate PCR. Purified libraries were measured with a Qubit 3.0 fluorometer, size-checked on a Bioanalyzer 2100, and measured again with the KAPA Library Quantification kit. Every immunoSEQ 96-well plate was sequenced on a dedicated single-read 150-cycle Illumina NextSeq 550 flow cell. The authors processed their data as follows. Because only junctional sequences without quality scores were contained in the immunoSEQ output, filtering matching that applied to full-length reads could not be performed. To assign V/J genes and CDR3, sequences were annotated using PyIR, a Python wrapper for IgBLAST v1.9, with IMGT germline references. Reads were filtered out if the reads had weak V/J assignments (E-value above 1e-6), no CDR3, stop codons, out-of-frame junctions, or ambiguous translated residues. A V3J clonotype was defined by an identical inferred V gene, J gene, and CDR3 amino acid sequence. Percentage overlap between repertoires was calculated by dividing the number of shared unique clonotypes by the size of the smaller repertoire. Three approaches were used to assess repertoire richness: RTK rarefaction, the Chao1 estimator, and Recon v2.1 estimates of unobserved clonotypes. Generation probabilities for all TCRbeta clonotypes obtained by the gDNA method from a handful of donors were computed using OLGA. TCRdb took this table from immuneACCESS and kept in-frame rearrangements with V and J called. Such tables lack part of the clones; where checked against another copy, unresolved V genes explain under half of the gap, and the rest is unexplained. The DNA gave D and trimming, while V, J and clone size come from that table. Here the sample has roughly 2.4 million clones; approximately 95% occur a single time. Over 0.1% of the sample rests with the top ten.

On this clone itself: Its antigen is not yet known. No base quality information exists; no much larger clone differs at one position. The sample carries other DNA sequences with the same CDR3.

Healthy HIV-negative adults with no recently reported acute infections or vaccinations were included as donors. Every donor was a Caucasian adult living in Nashville, Tennessee, USA. CD4+ T cells were enriched by magnetic negative selection; naive cells were then positively selected on CD45RA, and the negative fraction formed the memory subset. Blood was obtained by leukapheresis, after which PBMCs were separated by Ficoll-Histopaque density gradient centrifugation and cryopreserved in liquid nitrogen vapor phase. Analytical flow cytometry was used to check the purity and quantity of every magnetically sorted T cell population. Genomic DNA was isolated from every sorted fraction and measured by UV absorbance on a Nanodrop 2000c.

Rearrangement joined TRBV30 to TRBJ2-3; the D gene assignment is ambiguous. This receptor was identified in a man aged 18 to 35 in good health. Sequencing was performed on naive CD4+ T cells sorted from blood. The cell subset or site label corresponds to: CD45RA+ positively selected. The nucleotides are TGTGCCTGGAGTGTGGGTGGGAAAGATACGCAGTATTTT. The resulting protein is CAWSVGGKDTQYF.